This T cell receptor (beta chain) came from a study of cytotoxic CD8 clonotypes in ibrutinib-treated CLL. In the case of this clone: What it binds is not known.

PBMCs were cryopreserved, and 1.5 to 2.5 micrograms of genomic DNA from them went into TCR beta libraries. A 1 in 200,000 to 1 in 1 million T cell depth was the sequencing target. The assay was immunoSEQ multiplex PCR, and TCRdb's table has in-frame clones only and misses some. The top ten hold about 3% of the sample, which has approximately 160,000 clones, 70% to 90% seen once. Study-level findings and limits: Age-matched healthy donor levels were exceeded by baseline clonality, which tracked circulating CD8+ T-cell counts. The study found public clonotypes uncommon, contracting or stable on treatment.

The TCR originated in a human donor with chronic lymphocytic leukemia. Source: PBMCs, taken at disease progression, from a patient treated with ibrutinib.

As DNA, the CDR3 is TGTGCCAGCAGCCCCCGGTGGGGAGACGGGCTATACAATGAGCAGTTCTTC. Protein sequence: CASSPRWGDGLYNEQFF. The chain carries TRBV7-8 and TRBJ2-1; weak D call: TRBD2 (5 bases). The CDR3 loop spans 17 amino acids. Germline values: CDR1 SGHVS, CDR2 FQNEAQ. V lost 5 bases to trimming and J lost 4 bases, with 21 bases between them. Full variable domain (remainder filled in from reference TRBV7-8 and TRBJ2-1): GAGVSQSPRYKVAKRGQDVALRCDPISGHVSLFWYQQALGQGPEFLTYFQNEAQLDKSGLPSDRFFAERPEGSVSTLKIQRTQQEDSAVYLCASSPRWGDGLYNEQFFGPGTRLTVL.